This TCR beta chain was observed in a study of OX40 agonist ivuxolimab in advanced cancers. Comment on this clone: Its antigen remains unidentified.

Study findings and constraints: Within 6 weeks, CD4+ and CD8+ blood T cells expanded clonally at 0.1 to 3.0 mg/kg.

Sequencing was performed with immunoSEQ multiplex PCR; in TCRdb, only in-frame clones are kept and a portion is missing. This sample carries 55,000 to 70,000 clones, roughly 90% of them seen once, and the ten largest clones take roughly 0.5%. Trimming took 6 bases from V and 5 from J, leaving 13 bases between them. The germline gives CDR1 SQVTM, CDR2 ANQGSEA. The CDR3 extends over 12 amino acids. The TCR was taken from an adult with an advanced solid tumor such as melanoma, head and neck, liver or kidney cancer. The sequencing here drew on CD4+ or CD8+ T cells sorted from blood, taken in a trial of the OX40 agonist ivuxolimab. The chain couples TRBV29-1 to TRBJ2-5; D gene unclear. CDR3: CSVDWAAETQYF. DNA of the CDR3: TGCAGCGTAGATTGGGCCGCGGAGACCCAGTACTTC. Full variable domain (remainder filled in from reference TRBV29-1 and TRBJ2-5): SAVISQKPSRDICQRGTSLTIQCQVDSQVTMMFWYRQQPGQSLTLIATANQGSEATYESGFVIDKFPISRPNLTFSTLTVSNMSPEDSSIYLCSVDWAAETQYFGPGTRLLVL.